This entry lists 26 T cell receptor beta chains sequenced from one sample in a study of regulatory T cells in long-lasting Graves disease. Combining iRepertoire HTBI primers with Arm-PCR of CDR3 regions, the authors built TCR beta libraries. From the multiplex PCR reads, TCRdb called clonotypes with MiXCR, one entry per CDR3 protein. The repertoire holds around 400,000 distinct CDR3 sequences, with roughly 20% as singletons. Time point specified: persistent/refractory GD, antithyroid drugs over 5 years with positive TRAb. Making the TCR library involved RNA that had been extracted from PBMCs. The sample consisted of peripheral blood mononuclear cells (PBMCs), taken when the disease was refractory, from a patient treated with antithyroid drugs. These receptors were taken from a woman aged 35 to 49 with Graves disease.

Worth noting for this clonotype: It is likely a read error, because the conserved phenylalanine at the end of the CDR3 is missing. The chain employs TRBV3-1 and TRBJ1-1; 9 positions agree with TRBD1. Germline V CDR1 and CDR2: LGHDT, YNNKEL (reference sequence). Germline trimming cut 2 bases from V and 1 base from J; bases unmatched to any gene: 8. This CDR3 region has 17 residues. As DNA, the CDR3 is TGTGCCAGCAGCCAAAACCCGGGGACAGGGTGGAACACTGAAGCTTTCCTT. Residues: CASSQNPGTGWNTEAFL.

In its sample, this clonotype was seen a few times. V usage is TRBV5-1 and J usage is TRBJ2-1; D may be TRBD2 (6 bases). Germline assignment: CDR1 SGHRS and CDR2 YFSETQ. This CDR3 is built from 16 residues. With 4 bases removed from V and 0 bases from J, the gap between germline ends came to 14 bases. CDR3 nucleotides: TGCGCCAGCAGCGTGGGGACCGGGGGCTCCTACAATGAGCAGTTCTTC. Residues: CASSVGTGGSYNEQFF.

In its sample, this clonotype was seen a few times. V gene TRBV20-1 combines with J gene TRBJ2-6, with D maybe TRBD1 (6 bases). This CDR3 region has 15 residues. V was trimmed by 2 bases and J by 2 bases, leaving 10 bases between them. The V gene's germline CDR1 is DFQATT and CDR2 SNEGSKA (reference sequence). In nucleotides, the CDR3 is TGCAGTGCTAGAACAGGGACGACTGGGGCCAACGTCCTGACTTTC. Its translation: CSARTGTTGANVLTF.

This clonotype was picked up a small number of times. The chain is built from TRBV11-2 and TRBJ2-7; perhaps D is TRBD1 or TRBD2 (5 bases each). Germline V CDR1 and CDR2: SGHAT, FQNNGV. This CDR3 has 14 amino acids. V dropped 5 bases and J dropped 4 bases, with 15 bases sitting between them. This CDR3 reads CASSTGPDFYEQYF. As DNA, the CDR3 is TGTGCCAGCAGCACGGGACCGGATTTTTACGAGCAGTACTTC.

The chain joins TRBV18 to TRBJ2-7; D gene ambiguous. V shed 0 bases and J shed 5 bases, with 14 bases lying between them. CDR3 size: 15 residues. Germline V gives CDR1 KGHSH, CDR2 LQKENI. The DNA for the CDR3 is TGTGCCAGCTCACCACCTGCAGGCATAGCCCACGAGCAGTACTTC. Translation: CASSPPAGIAHEQYF.

The rearrangement links TRBV10-3 to TRBJ2-2, with 8 nucleotides matching TRBD2. Germline V gives CDR1 ENHRY, CDR2 SYGVKD. This CDR3 is built from 18 residues. After removal of 5 bases from V and 3 bases from J, the junction contained 14 bases not matched to a gene. The CDR3 DNA is TGTGCCATCAGTTCTGGAACTAGCGGAGGGAAGGACACCGGGGAGCTGTTTTTT. This encodes CAISSGTSGGKDTGELFF.

V usage is TRBV5-5 and J usage is TRBJ1-1, with unresolved D. CDR3 size: 14 residues. With 4 bases removed from V and 10 bases from J, the gap between germline ends came to 20 bases. Germline-derived CDR1 and CDR2 are SGHKS and YYEKEE (reference sequence). The CDR3 DNA sequence: TGTGCCAGCAGCGTAAGGTACTCCCCTTTGGGAGCTTTCTTT. Encoded protein: CASSVRYSPLGAFF.

To note about this clonotype: Germline and junction disagree at one end, which may indicate a read error. The chain uses TRBV5-1 and TRBJ2-7, with TRBD1 identical over 12 bases. Germline V lookup: CDR1 SGHRS, CDR2 YFSETQ. The CDR3 is 15 residues long. DNA of the CDR3: TGCGTCAGCAGAGGGGGACAGGGGGCTGCCCACGAGCAGTACTTC. Amino acids: CVSRGGQGAAHEQYF.

The chain joins TRBV9 to TRBJ1-1, with D tentatively TRBD1 (5 bases). V lost 3 bases, J lost 1 base, and 22 bases lay in between. In germline, CDR1 is SGDLS, CDR2 YYNGEE. This CDR3 contains 18 residues. CDR3 nucleotides: TGTGCCAGCAGCGCCCCTACGTGGGAGCAGGGACGGAACACTGAAGCTTTCTTT. It is translated as CASSAPTWEQGRNTEAFF.

This clonotype has a count of ten or more. The rearrangement links TRBV2 to TRBJ1-2; D is unresolved. The CDR3 covers 10 residues. Germline V lookup: CDR1 SNHLY, CDR2 FYNNEI. Trimming stripped 8 bases from V and 4 bases from J, with 5 bases between. CDR3 amino acids: CASSLYGYTF. For the CDR3, the DNA is TGTGCCAGCTCCCTCTATGGCTACACCTTC.

Many counts were recorded for this clonotype. The chain combines TRBV6-1 with TRBJ1-2; 12 positions agree with TRBD1. The V segment lost 5 bases and the J segment 4 bases; nucleotides outside the gene matches: 8. The CDR3 totals 16 residues. Germline CDR1 and CDR2: MNHNS and SASEGT. The CDR3 here is CASSSGGTGGVYGYTF. As DNA, the CDR3 is TGTGCCAGCAGTAGCGGGGGGACAGGGGGCGTCTATGGCTACACCTTC.

The chain is built from TRBV7-9 and TRBJ2-7; 7 bases line up with TRBD1. The germline CDR1 and CDR2 sequences are SEHNR and FQNEAQ (reference sequence). V was clipped by 5 bases and J by 3 bases; unmatched bases: 7. CDR3 length: 14 amino acids. The CDR3 nucleotides read TGTGCCAGCAGCCTCCGGGACAGAGACTACGAGCAGTACTTC. This encodes CASSLRDRDYEQYF.

This clonotype has a count of ten or more. The chain carries TRBV11-2 and TRBJ2-5; 11 bases fit TRBD2. CDR3 length: 17 residues. Germline assignment: CDR1 SGHAT and CDR2 FQNNGV. J was trimmed by 0 bases and V by 5 bases; bases with no gene match: 8. The CDR3 DNA follows: TGTGCCAGCAGCCGATGGGGACTAGCGGAGTACCAAGAGACCCAGTACTTC. Its translation is CASSRWGLAEYQETQYF. Combining the CDR3 with reference TRBV11-2 and TRBJ2-5 gives the whole variable domain EAGVAQSPRYKIIEKRQSVAFWCNPISGHATLYWYQQILGQGPKLLIQFQNNGVVDDSQLPKDRFSAERLKGVDSTLKIQPAKLEDSAVYLCASSRWGLAEYQETQYFGPGTRLLVL.

This clonotype has only a few counts. A read error may account for a junction end that differs from germline. The V gene is TRBV5-4, the J gene TRBJ1-1; the D is unclear. Germline lookup yields CDR1 SGHNT and CDR2 YYREEE (reference sequence). The CDR3 length is 14 residues. The CDR3 region is CASTLNAGRTEAFF. Here the CDR3 DNA reads TGTGCCAGCACCTTGAACGCGGGTCGTACTGAAGCTTTCTTT.

This clonotype was detected many times. This chain links TRBV9 with TRBJ2-7; possible D gene TRBD1, 5 bases. Germline CDR1 is SGDLS and CDR2 is YYNGEE. Deletions cut 4 bases from V and 10 bases from J, with 21 bases between. The CDR3 covers 14 residues. The CDR3 DNA reads TGTGCCAGCAGCTTAACAGGAGAACTACGAGATCAGTACTTC. Its protein is CASSLTGELRDQYF.

About this clonotype: One junction end disagrees with the germline gene, perhaps due to a read error. The chain employs TRBV29-1 and TRBJ2-7, with no clear D. Germline-derived CDR1 and CDR2 are SQVTM and ANQGSEA. The CDR3 loop spans 12 amino acids. As DNA, the CDR3 is TGCGGCGTTGAACTTCCGAGCGACGAGCAGTACTTC. Amino acids: CGVELPSDEQYF.

With respect to this clonotype: Just one base apart from a much larger clone, this may be a read error. The missing conserved phenylalanine or tryptophan at the end of this CDR3 makes a read error likely. The chain uses TRBV6-2 or TRBV6-3 and TRBJ1-5; the match to TRBD1 covers 7 bases. The CDR3 has 14 residues. After removal of 5 bases from V and 7 bases from J, the junction contained 8 bases not matched to a gene. In germline, CDR1 is MNHEY, CDR2 SVGEGT. Here the CDR3 reads CASSARTGGQPQHS. As DNA, the CDR3 is TGTGCCAGCAGTGCCAGGACAGGTGGCCAGCCCCAGCATTCT.

The chain couples TRBV6-1 to TRBJ2-2; D is unclear. Germline V gives CDR1 MNHNS, CDR2 SASEGT. The CDR3 has 14 amino acids. The germline V and J ends were trimmed by 7 bases and 0 bases, with 9 bases remaining between them. This CDR3 reads CASNPWTNTGELFF. In nucleotides, the CDR3 is TGTGCCAGCAACCCGTGGACGAACACCGGGGAGCTGTTTTTT.

This clonotype was seen many times. V is TRBV28 and J is TRBJ2-7, with a possible D match to TRBD2 (5 bases). Germline V gene lookup returns CDR1 MDHEN and CDR2 SYDVKM. The CDR3 loop spans 15 amino acids. Trimming left V 3 bases short and J 0 bases short, with 12 bases between. DNA for the CDR3: TGTGCCAGCAGTTTTCGGGGAGCCACCTCCTACGAGCAGTACTTC. Translated, it gives CASSFRGATSYEQYF.

This clonotype was found many times. The chain uses TRBV28 and TRBJ1-1; 8 bases align to TRBD1. With V trimmed by 6 bases and J by 6 bases, 9 bases remained unmatched. The length of the CDR3 is 14 residues. Looked up from germline, CDR1 is MDHEN and CDR2 is SYDVKM. The CDR3 DNA reads as TGTGCCAGCAGATCGGACAGGGTTATCGCTGAAGCTTTCTTT. As protein: CASRSDRVIAEAFF.

This clonotype appeared a few times. This could be a read error, since a much larger clone is one nucleotide away. The chain links TRBV6-1 to TRBJ2-5, with 11 nucleotides matching TRBD2. Germline V gene sequence: CDR1 MNHNS, CDR2 SASEGT. The CDR3 consists of 19 residues. V shed 2 bases and J 3 bases; nucleotides not matched to a gene: 14. Written as DNA, the CDR3 is TGTGCCAGCAGTGAATTTGCGGCTAGCGGGGGGCCCACGGAAGAGACCCAGTACTTC. Its protein is CASSEFAASGGPTEETQYF.

This clonotype was observed many times. The rearrangement uses TRBV11-2 and TRBJ2-4; 8 nucleotides match TRBD2. The J segment lost 9 bases and the V segment lost 4 bases, leaving 5 bases of the junction unmatched. Per germline, CDR1 SGHAT and CDR2 FQNNGV. This CDR3 has 13 residues. The CDR3 sequence is CASSSAGVGIQYF. The CDR3 bases are TGTGCCAGCAGCTCAGCGGGAGTCGGCATTCAGTACTTC.

Many counts were recorded for this clonotype. The V call is TRBV28, the J call TRBJ1-1; no clear D. This CDR3 has 13 amino acids. The germline CDR1 and CDR2 sequences are MDHEN and SYDVKM. Trimming left V 6 bases short and J 3 bases short, with 11 bases between. In DNA, the CDR3 is TGTGCCAGCAGACCGGGCCTTCACACTGAAGCTTTCTTT. Its translation: CASRPGLHTEAFF.

CDR3 region: CASRPPWETQYF. For the CDR3, the DNA is TGTGCCAGCAGGCCCCCTTGGGAGACCCAGTACTTC. The chain carries TRBV7-2 and TRBJ2-5; D unclear. The CDR3 runs 12 residues. V dropped 6 bases and J dropped 5 bases, with 10 bases sitting between them. Germline values: CDR1 SGHTA, CDR2 FQGNSA.

This clonotype was detected many times. The V call is TRBV10-2, the J call TRBJ2-5, with 7 positions matching TRBD2. Germline CDR1 is WSHSY and CDR2 is SAAADI. The CDR3 totals 15 residues. The V segment lost 4 bases and the J segment 7 bases; nucleotides outside the gene matches: 12. Here the CDR3 reads CASSGRGAGMGTQYF. The CDR3 DNA is TGCGCCAGCAGTGGAAGGGGAGCGGGGATGGGGACCCAGTACTTC.

The CDR3 sequence: CASRKGQVIVDNTEAFF. DNA of the CDR3: TGTGCCAGCAGGAAGGGACAGGTCATAGTAGATAACACTGAAGCTTTCTTT. The V gene is TRBV5-4, the J gene TRBJ1-1; TRBD1 aligns across 8 bases. Germline V gene lookup returns CDR1 SGHNT and CDR2 YYREEE (reference sequence). The CDR3 sequence is 17 residues long. The V and J ends lost 5 bases and 2 bases, in that order; junction bases with no gene match: 14.